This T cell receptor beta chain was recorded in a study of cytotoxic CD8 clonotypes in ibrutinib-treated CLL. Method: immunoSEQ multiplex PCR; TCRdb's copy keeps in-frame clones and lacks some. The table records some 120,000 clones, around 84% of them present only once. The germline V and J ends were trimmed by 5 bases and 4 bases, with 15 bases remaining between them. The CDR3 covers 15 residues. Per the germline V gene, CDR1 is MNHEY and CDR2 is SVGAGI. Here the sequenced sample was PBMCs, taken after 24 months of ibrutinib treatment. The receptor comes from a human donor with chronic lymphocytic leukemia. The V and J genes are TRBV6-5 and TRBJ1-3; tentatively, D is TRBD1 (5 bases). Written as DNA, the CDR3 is TGTGCCAGCAGTATGGGCGGGGGGTCCGGAAACACCATATATTTT. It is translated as CASSMGGGSGNTIYF.